These T cell receptor beta chains were read from a single sample in a study of cytomegalovirus exposure and HLA in healthy donors. Libraries were prepared by immunoSEQ multiplex PCR; TCRdb keeps only in-frame clonotypes and omits some of them. Of roughly 100,000 clones in the sample, 76% were seen once. Sequencing used PBMCs. These receptors all come from a man aged 35-49 years in good health and CMV-seronegative. The CDR3 runs from the conserved cysteine through the conserved F or W. D genes are given only for firm matches. Some rows have no size entry. The others give once, few or many, or a class for an expanded clone.

v_gene	abundance	j_gene	d_gene	CDR3aa	CDR3nt
TRBV7-3	once	TRBJ2-2	NA	CASSLTKAVSIGELFF	TGTGCCAGCAGCTTAACGAAGGCGGTTAGCATCGGGGAGCTGTTTTTT
TRBV4-3	NA	TRBJ1-2	TRBD1	CASSQDLDRGRYGYTF	TGCGCCAGCAGCCAAGATCTGGACAGGGGGCGTTATGGCTACACCTTC
TRBV5-1	NA	TRBJ1-6	TRBD1	CASSEPGQVNSPLHF	TGCGCCAGCAGCGAACCGGGACAGGTTAATTCACCCCTCCACTTT
TRBV7-6	NA	TRBJ1-5	NA	CASSLVAGVNQPQHF	TGTGCCAGCAGCTTAGTCGCGGGGGTTAATCAGCCCCAGCATTTT
TRBV19	NA	TRBJ1-3	NA	CASQATVSRSTIYF	TGTGCCAGTCAAGCGACAGTTAGCCGAAGCACCATATATTTT
TRBV7-8	once	TRBJ2-5	NA	CASNPPIGGETQYF	TGTGCCAGCAACCCACCCATAGGAGGAGAGACCCAGTACTTC
TRBV30	NA	TRBJ1-1	TRBD1	CAWSVGGGNTEAFF	TGTGCCTGGAGTGTAGGGGGCGGGAACACTGAAGCTTTCTTT
TRBV10-3	few	TRBJ1-1	TRBD1	CAISDRGDTEAFF	TGTGCCATCAGTGACAGGGGGGACACTGAAGCTTTCTTT
TRBV7-8	NA	TRBJ1-6	TRBD1	CASSSLGQYNSPLHF	TGTGCCAGCAGCTCCCTGGGACAGTATAATTCACCCCTCCACTTT
TRBV28	NA	TRBJ1-2	TRBD1	CASSGGQGVFDGYTF	TGTGCCAGCAGTGGGGGACAGGGGGTTTTTGATGGCTACACCTTC
TRBV19	NA	TRBJ1-4	TRBD1	CASSRQGATNEKLFF	TGTGCCAGTAGTCGTCAGGGGGCAACTAATGAAAAACTGTTTTTT
TRBV18	NA	TRBJ2-1	TRBD1	CASSLRTGAGYNEQFF	TGTGCCAGCTCACTCCGGACAGGGGCGGGATACAATGAGCAGTTCTTC
TRBV2	NA	TRBJ2-1	TRBD2	CASSERGGYNEQFF	TGTGCCAGCAGTGAGCGGGGGGGCTACAATGAGCAGTTCTTC
TRBV4-3	NA	TRBJ2-3	NA	CASSGSGLATDTQYF	TGCGCCAGCTCCGGGTCAGGACTCGCCACAGATACGCAGTATTTT
TRBV6-4	few	TRBJ2-3	TRBD2	CASSVTSGGAADTQYF	TGTGCCAGCAGTGTGACTAGCGGGGGGGCCGCGGATACGCAGTATTTT
TRBV5-4	NA	TRBJ1-6	NA	CASSFDSLNYNSPLHF	TGTGCCAGCAGCTTTGACAGTCTAAACTATAATTCACCCCTCCACTTT
TRBV7-7	NA	TRBJ2-2	NA	CASSLDDSPITGELFF	TGTGCCAGCAGCTTAGATGACAGCCCTATCACCGGGGAGCTGTTTTTT
TRBV25-1	NA	TRBJ1-5	NA	CASSEEGQPQHF	TGTGCCAGCAGTGAAGAGGGTCAGCCCCAGCATTTT
TRBV6-1	NA	TRBJ1-1	TRBD1	CASLSQGALTEAFF	TGTGCCAGCCTATCACAGGGGGCTTTGACTGAAGCTTTCTTT
TRBV2	NA	TRBJ2-2	TRBD2	CASSVRSGGLNTGELFF	TGTGCCAGCAGTGTTAGAAGCGGGGGGCTAAACACCGGGGAGCTGTTTTTT
TRBV7-8	once	TRBJ2-2	TRBD2	CASSLAGTSGVRRELFF	TGTGCCAGCAGCTTAGCAGGGACTAGTGGGGTCCGGAGGGAGCTGTTTTTT
TRBV7-2	NA	TRBJ2-4	NA	CASSLDYLAKNIQYF	TGTGCCAGCAGCTTAGACTACCTAGCCAAAAACATTCAGTACTTC
TRBV6-4	NA	TRBJ1-2	TRBD1	CASSLQDRDSNYGYTF	TGTGCCAGCAGCCTACAAGACAGGGACTCCAACTATGGCTACACCTTC
TRBV2	NA	TRBJ2-1	NA	CASTLRGINNEQFF	TGTGCCAGCACTCTCCGTGGCATAAACAATGAGCAGTTCTTC
TRBV7-8	NA	TRBJ2-1	NA	CASSLGGRNNEQFF	TGTGCCAGCAGCTTAGGGGGCAGAAACAATGAGCAGTTCTTC
TRBV2	NA	TRBJ2-5	NA	CASTDLTVQETQYF	TGTGCCAGCACTGATCTTACGGTCCAAGAGACCCAGTACTTC
TRBV2	NA	TRBJ1-2	NA	CASKPAGGYGYTF	TGTGCCAGCAAGCCAGCGGGGGGGTATGGCTACACCTTC
TRBV7-9	few	TRBJ2-5	TRBD2	CASSTRPTSGETQYF	TGTGCCAGCAGCACAAGGCCGACTAGCGGAGAGACCCAGTACTTC
TRBV7-9	NA	TRBJ2-6	TRBD1	CSSSSDRASSGANVLTF	TGTTCCAGCAGCTCAGACAGGGCCAGCTCTGGGGCCAACGTCCTGACTTTC
TRBV11-1	NA	TRBJ2-7	TRBD1	CASSLARDRVYEQYF	TGTGCCAGCAGCTTAGCCCGGGACAGGGTCTACGAGCAGTACTTC
TRBV9	few	TRBJ1-1	NA	CASSAAGRGAFF	TGTGCCAGCAGCGCCGCAGGGAGGGGAGCTTTCTTT
TRBV23-1	NA	TRBJ2-1	NA	CASSRPGIYNEQFF	TGCGCCAGCAGTCGGCCCGGGATATACAATGAGCAGTTCTTC
TRBV6-1	NA	TRBJ1-6	TRBD1	CASSPRGRVDSPLHF	TGTGCCAGCAGCCCCAGGGGGCGGGTGGATTCACCCCTCCACTTT
TRBV28	NA	TRBJ1-6	NA	CASSSGQPQNSPLHF	TGTGCCAGCAGTTCCGGACAGCCCCAAAATTCACCCCTCCACTTT
TRBV7-8	NA	TRBJ2-5	NA	CASSWSARATETQYF	TGTGCCAGCAGCTGGAGTGCCAGGGCGACAGAGACCCAGTACTTC
TRBV6-1	NA	TRBJ2-4	TRBD1	CASNSATGRWNIQYF	TGTGCCAGCAACTCTGCGACAGGGCGTTGGAACATTCAGTACTTC
TRBV6-1	NA	TRBJ2-1	TRBD1	CASSDQGEIYNEQFF	TGTGCCAGCAGTGACCAGGGGGAGATCTACAATGAGCAGTTCTTC
TRBV7-2	NA	TRBJ2-5	NA	CASSLRSETQYF	TGTGCCAGCAGCTTGCGGTCGGAGACCCAGTACTTC
TRBV10-3	NA	TRBJ1-1	NA	CAMADSHKAFF	TGTGCCATGGCGGACAGTCACAAAGCTTTCTTT
TRBV7-2	NA	TRBJ2-5	TRBD1	CASGDRRGETQYF	TGTGCCAGTGGGGACAGGAGGGGGGAGACCCAGTACTTC
TRBV11-3	NA	TRBJ2-2	TRBD1	CASSSDRGRGGELFF	TGTGCCAGCAGCTCAGACAGGGGACGGGGCGGGGAGCTGTTTTTT
TRBV6-1	few	TRBJ1-3	NA	CASRTGASGNTIYF	TGTGCCAGCAGGACAGGCGCCTCTGGAAACACCATATATTTT
TRBV4-3	NA	TRBJ1-6	TRBD1	CASSQETGGSPLHF	TGCGCCAGCAGCCAGGAAACAGGGGGCTCACCCCTCCACTTT
TRBV5-1	NA	TRBJ1-1	NA	CASSLSIGDTEAFF	TGCGCCAGCAGCTTGTCAATCGGGGACACTGAAGCTTTCTTT
TRBV6-5	NA	TRBJ1-1	TRBD1	CASSRGTTEAFF	TGTGCCAGCAGCAGGGGGACCACTGAAGCTTTCTTT
TRBV7-9	few	TRBJ1-1	NA	CASSLYNYGGLGNTEAFF	TGTGCCAGCAGCTTATACAACTACGGGGGGCTAGGGAACACTGAAGCTTTCTTT
TRBV6-1	NA	TRBJ1-1	TRBD1	CASSEPQGRASTEAFF	TGTGCCAGCAGTGAACCACAGGGGCGGGCGAGCACTGAAGCTTTCTTT
TRBV2	NA	TRBJ2-7	NA	CAARPGGGSSSEQYF	TGTGCCGCCCGCCCGGGCGGCGGGTCAAGCTCCGAGCAGTACTTC
TRBV5-1	once	TRBJ2-1	TRBD1	CASSLSGQGYNEQFF	TGCGCCAGCAGCTTGTCGGGACAGGGCTACAATGAGCAGTTCTTC
TRBV5-1	NA	TRBJ2-7	TRBD2	CASSFSSRASGANQYF	TGCGCCAGCAGCTTTAGCTCGCGGGCTAGCGGGGCGAATCAGTACTTC
TRBV9	NA	TRBJ1-4	NA	CASSVAGQGGREKLFF	TGTGCCAGCAGCGTAGCTGGGCAGGGAGGAAGGGAAAAACTGTTTTTT
TRBV2	NA	TRBJ2-5	NA	CASSLKTQYF	TGTGCCAGCAGTTTAAAGACCCAGTACTTC